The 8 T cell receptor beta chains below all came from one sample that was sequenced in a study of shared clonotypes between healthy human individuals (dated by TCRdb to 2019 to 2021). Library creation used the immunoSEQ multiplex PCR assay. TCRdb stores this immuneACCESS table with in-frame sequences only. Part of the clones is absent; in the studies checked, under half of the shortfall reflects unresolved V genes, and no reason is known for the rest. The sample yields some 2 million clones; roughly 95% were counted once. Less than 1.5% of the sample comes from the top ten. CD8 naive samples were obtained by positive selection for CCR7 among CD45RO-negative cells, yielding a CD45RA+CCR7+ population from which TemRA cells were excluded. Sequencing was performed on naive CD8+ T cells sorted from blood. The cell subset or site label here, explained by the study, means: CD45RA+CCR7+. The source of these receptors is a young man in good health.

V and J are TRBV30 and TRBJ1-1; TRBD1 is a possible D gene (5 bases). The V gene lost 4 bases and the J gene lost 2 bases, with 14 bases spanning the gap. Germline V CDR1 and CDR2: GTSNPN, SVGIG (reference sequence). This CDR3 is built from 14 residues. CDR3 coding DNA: TGTGCCTGGAACACCAGGACACCTAACACTGAAGCTTTCTTT. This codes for CAWNTRTPNTEAFF.

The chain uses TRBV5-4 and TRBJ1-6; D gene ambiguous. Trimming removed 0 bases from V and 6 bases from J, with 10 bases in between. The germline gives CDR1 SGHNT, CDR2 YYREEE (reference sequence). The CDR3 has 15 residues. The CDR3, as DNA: TGTGCCAGCAGCTTGGATCAGAACCTTAATTCACCCCTCCACTTT. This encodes CASSLDQNLNSPLHF.

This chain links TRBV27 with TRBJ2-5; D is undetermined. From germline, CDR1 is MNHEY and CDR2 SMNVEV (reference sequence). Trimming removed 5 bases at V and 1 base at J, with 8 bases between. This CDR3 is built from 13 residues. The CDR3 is CASSPPTQETQYF. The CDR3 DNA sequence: TGTGCCAGCAGTCCTCCGACCCAAGAGACCCAGTACTTC.

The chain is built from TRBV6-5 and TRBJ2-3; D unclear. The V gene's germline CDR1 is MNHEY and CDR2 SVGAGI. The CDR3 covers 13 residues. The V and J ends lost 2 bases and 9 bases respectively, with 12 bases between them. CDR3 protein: CASSYHSEQTQYF. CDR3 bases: TGTGCCAGCAGTTACCACTCGGAACAGACGCAGTATTTT.

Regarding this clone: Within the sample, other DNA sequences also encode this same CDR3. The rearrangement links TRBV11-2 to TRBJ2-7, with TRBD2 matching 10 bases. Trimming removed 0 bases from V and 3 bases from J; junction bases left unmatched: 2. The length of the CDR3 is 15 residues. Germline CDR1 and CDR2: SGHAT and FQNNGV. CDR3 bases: TGTGCCAGCAGCTTAGAGGCTAGCGGGAGCTACGAGCAGTACTTC. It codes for CASSLEASGSYEQYF.

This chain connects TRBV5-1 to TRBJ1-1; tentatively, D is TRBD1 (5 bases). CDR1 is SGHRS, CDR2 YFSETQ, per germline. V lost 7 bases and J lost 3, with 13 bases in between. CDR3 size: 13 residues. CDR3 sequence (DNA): TGCGCCAGCGCCCTCCCAGGGTACACTGAAGCTTTCTTT. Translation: CASALPGYTEAFF.

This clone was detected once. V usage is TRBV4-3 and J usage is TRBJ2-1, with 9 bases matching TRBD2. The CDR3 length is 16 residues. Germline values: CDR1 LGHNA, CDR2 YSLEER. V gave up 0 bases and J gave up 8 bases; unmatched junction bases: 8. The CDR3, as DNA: TGCGCCAGCAGCCAAGAGACTAGCGGATCTAAAGATGAGCAGTTCTTC. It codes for CASSQETSGSKDEQFF.

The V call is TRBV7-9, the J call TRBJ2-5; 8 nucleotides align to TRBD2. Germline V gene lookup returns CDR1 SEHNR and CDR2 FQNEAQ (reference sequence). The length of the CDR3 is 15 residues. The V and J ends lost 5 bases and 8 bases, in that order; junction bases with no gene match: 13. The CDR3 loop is CASSPIETSAPTQYF. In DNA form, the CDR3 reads TGTGCCAGCAGCCCCATTGAGACTAGCGCCCCTACCCAGTACTTC.